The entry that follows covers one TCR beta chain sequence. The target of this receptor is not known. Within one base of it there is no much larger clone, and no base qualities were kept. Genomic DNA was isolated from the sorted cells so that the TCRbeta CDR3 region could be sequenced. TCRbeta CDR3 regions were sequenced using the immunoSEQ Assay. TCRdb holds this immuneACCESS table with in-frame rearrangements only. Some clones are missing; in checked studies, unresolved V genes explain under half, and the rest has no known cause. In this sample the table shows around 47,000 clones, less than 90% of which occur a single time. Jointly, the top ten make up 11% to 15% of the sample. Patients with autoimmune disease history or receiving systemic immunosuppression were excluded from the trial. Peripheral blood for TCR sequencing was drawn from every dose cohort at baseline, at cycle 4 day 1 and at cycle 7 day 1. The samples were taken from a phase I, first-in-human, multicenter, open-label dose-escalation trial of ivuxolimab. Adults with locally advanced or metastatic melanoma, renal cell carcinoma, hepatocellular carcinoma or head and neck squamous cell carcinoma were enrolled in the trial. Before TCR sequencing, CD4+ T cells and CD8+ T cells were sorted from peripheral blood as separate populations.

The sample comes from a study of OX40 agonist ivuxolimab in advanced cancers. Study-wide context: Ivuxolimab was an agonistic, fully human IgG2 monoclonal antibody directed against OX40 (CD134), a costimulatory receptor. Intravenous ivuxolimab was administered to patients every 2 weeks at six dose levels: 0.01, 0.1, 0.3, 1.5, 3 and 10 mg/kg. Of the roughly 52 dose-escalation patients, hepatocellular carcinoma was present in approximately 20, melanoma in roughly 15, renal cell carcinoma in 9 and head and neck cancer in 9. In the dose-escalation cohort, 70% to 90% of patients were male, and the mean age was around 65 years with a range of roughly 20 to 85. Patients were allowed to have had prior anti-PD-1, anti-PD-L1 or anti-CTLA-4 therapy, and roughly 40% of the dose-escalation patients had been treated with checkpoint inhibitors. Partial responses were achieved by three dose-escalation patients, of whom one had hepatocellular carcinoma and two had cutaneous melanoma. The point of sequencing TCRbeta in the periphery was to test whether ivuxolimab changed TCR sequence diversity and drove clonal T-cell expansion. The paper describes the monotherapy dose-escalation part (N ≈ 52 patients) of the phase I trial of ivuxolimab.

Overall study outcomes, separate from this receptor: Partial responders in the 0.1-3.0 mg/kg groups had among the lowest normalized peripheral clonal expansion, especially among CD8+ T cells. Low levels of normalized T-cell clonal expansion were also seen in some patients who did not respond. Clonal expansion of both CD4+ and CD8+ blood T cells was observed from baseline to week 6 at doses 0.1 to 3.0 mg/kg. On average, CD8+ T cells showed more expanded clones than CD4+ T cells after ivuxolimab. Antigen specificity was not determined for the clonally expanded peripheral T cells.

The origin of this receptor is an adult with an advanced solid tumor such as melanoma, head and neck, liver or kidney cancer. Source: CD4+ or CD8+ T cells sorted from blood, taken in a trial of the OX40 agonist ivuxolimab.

CDR3 protein: CASSQGQFSNQPQHF. The nucleotides are TGCGCCAGCAGCCAAGGGCAGTTTAGCAATCAGCCCCAGCATTTT. The chain is assembled from TRBV4-3 and TRBJ1-5; the D gene assignment is ambiguous. The CDR3 runs 15 amino acids, cysteine and phenylalanine included. Left in the record is the CDR3 DNA by itself, 45 bases read in frame from the first base. Between the V and J ends, shortened by 1 base and 0 bases respectively, the junction contains 7 bases. From the germline V gene, CDR1 is LGHNA and CDR2 is YSLEER.